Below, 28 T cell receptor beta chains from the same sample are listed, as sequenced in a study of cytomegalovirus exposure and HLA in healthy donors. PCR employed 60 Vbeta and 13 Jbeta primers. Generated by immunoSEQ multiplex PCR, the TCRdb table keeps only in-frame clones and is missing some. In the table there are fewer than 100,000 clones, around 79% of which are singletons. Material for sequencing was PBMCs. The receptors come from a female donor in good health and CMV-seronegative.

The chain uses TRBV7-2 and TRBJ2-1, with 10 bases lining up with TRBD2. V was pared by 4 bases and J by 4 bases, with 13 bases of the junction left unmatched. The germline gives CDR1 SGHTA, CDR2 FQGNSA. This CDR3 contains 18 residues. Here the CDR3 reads CASSSSLQREGRYNEQFF. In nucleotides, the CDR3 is TGTGCCAGCAGCTCATCCCTACAGCGGGAGGGCCGATACAATGAGCAGTTCTTC. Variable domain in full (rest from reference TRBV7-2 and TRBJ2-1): GAGVSQSPSNKVTEKGKDVELRCDPISGHTALYWYRQSLGQGLEFLIYFQGNSAPDKSGLPSDRFSAERTGGSVSTLTIQRTQQEDSAVYLCASSSSLQREGRYNEQFFGPGTRLTVL.

The chain's CDR3 is CASSERARTEAFF. Here the CDR3 DNA reads TGTGCCAGCAGTGAGAGGGCCCGCACTGAAGCTTTCTTT. This chain connects TRBV6-1 to TRBJ1-1; D call uncertain. The CDR3 loop spans 13 amino acids. Trimming removed 3 bases from V and 4 bases from J, with 9 bases in between. Germline assignment: CDR1 MNHNS and CDR2 SASEGT.

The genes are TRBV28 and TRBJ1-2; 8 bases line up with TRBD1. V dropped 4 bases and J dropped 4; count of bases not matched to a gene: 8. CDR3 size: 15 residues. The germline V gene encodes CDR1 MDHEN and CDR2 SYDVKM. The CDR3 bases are TGTGCCAGCAGTTCATCCGGGACAGGTTCCTATGGCTACACCTTC. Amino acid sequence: CASSSSGTGSYGYTF.

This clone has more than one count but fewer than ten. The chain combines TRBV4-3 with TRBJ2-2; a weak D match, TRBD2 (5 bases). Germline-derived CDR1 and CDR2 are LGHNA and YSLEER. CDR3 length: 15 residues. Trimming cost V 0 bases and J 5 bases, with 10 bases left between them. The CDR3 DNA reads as TGCGCCAGCAGCCAAGAACCAGCGGTTACCGGGGAGCTGTTTTTT. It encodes CASSQEPAVTGELFF.

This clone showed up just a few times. CDR3 nucleotide sequence: TGTGCCACCAGCAGATGGGCGGGAGGGAATGATGAGCAGTTCTTC. Translated: CATSRWAGGNDEQFF. The chain is built from TRBV15 and TRBJ2-1; 9 nucleotides line up with TRBD2. There are 15 residues in the CDR3. Germline-derived CDR1 and CDR2 are LNHNV and YYDKDF (reference sequence). V was pared by 2 bases and J by 8 bases, with 7 bases of the junction left unmatched.

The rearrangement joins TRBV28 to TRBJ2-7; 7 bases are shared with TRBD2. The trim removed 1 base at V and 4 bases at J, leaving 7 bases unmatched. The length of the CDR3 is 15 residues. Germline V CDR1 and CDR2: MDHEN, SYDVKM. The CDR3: CASSLSASGPYEQYF. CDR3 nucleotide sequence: TGTGCCAGCAGTTTATCAGCTAGCGGACCATACGAGCAGTACTTC.

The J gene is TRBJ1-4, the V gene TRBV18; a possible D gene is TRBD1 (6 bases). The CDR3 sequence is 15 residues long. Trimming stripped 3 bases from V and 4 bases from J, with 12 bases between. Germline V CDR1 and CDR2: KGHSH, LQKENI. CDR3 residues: CASSPFGRGNEKLFF. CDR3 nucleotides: TGTGCCAGCTCACCCTTTGGCAGGGGTAATGAAAAACTGTTTTTT.

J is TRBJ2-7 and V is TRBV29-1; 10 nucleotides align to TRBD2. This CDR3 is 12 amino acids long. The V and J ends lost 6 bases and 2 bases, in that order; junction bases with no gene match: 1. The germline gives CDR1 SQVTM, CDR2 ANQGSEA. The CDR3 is CSVAGGPYEQYF. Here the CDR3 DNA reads TGCAGCGTAGCGGGAGGGCCCTACGAGCAGTACTTC.

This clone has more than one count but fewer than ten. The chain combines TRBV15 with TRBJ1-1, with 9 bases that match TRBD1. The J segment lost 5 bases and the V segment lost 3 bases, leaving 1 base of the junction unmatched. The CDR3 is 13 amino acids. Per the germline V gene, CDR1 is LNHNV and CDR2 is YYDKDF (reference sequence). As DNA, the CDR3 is TGTGCCACCAGCAGGACAGGGGGGACTGAAGCTTTCTTT. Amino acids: CATSRTGGTEAFF.

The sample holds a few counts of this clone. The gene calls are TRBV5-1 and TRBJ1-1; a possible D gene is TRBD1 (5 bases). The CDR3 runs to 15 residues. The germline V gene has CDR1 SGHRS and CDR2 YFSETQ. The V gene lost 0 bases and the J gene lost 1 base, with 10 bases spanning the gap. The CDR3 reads CASSLDLRGNTEAFF. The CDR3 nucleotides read TGCGCCAGCAGCTTGGACTTAAGGGGGAACACTGAAGCTTTCTTT.

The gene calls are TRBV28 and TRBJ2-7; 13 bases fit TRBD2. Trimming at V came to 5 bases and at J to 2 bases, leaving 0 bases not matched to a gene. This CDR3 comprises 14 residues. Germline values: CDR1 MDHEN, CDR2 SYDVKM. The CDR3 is CASSGTSGAYEQYF. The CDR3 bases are TGTGCCAGCAGTGGGACTAGCGGGGCCTACGAGCAGTACTTC. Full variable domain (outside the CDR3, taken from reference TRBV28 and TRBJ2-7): DVKVTQSSRYLVKRTGEKVFLECVQDMDHENMFWYRQDPGLGLRLIYFSYDVKMKEKGDIPEGYSVSREKKERFSLILESASTNQTSMYLCASSGTSGAYEQYFGPGTRLTVT.

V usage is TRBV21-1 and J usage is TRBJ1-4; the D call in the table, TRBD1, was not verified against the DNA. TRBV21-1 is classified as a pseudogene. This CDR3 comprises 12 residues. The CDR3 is CASSKGQEKLFF. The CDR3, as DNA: TGTGCCAGCAGCAAGGGACAAGAAAAACTGTTTTTT.

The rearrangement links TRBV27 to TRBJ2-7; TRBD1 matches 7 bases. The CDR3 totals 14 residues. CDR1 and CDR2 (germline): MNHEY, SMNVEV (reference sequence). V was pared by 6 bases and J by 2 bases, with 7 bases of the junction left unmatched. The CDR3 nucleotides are TGTGCCAGCAGCGCGACAGGGATCACCTACGAGCAGTACTTC. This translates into CASSATGITYEQYF.

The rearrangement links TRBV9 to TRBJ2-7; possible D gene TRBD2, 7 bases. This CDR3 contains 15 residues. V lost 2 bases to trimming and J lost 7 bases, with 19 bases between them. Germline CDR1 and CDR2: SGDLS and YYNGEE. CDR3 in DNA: TGTGCCAGCAGCGTGGCCTTTACGGGGGGCGGGGAGCAGTACTTC. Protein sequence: CASSVAFTGGGEQYF.

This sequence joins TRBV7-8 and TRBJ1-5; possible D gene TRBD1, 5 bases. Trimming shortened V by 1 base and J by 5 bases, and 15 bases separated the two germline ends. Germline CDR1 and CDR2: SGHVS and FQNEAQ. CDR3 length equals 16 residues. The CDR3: CASSLGWTIRDQPQHF. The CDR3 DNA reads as TGTGCCAGCAGCTTAGGTTGGACAATAAGGGATCAGCCCCAGCATTTT. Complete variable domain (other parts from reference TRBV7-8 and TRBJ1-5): GAGVSQSPRYKVAKRGQDVALRCDPISGHVSLFWYQQALGQGPEFLTYFQNEAQLDKSGLPSDRFFAERPEGSVSTLKIQRTQQEDSAVYLCASSLGWTIRDQPQHFGDGTRLSIL.

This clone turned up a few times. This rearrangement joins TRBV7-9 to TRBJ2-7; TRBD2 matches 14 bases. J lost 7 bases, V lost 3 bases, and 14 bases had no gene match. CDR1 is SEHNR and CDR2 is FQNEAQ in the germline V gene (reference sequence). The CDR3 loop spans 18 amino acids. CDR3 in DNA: TGTGCCAGCAGCTTCCTCCCGCGGGGGACTAGCGGGAGCCGGGAGCAGTACTTC. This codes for CASSFLPRGTSGSREQYF. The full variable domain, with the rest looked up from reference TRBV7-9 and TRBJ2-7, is DTGVSQNPRHKITKRGQNVTFRCDPISEHNRLYWYRQTLGQGPEFLTYFQNEAQLEKSRLLSDRFSAERPKGSFSTLEIQRTEQGDSAMYLCASSFLPRGTSGSREQYFGPGTRLTVT.

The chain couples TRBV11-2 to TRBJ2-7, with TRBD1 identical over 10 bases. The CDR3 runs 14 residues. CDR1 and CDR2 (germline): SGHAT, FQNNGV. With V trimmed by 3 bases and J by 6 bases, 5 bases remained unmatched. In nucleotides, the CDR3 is TGTGCCAGCAGCTTGGGACAGGGGTCCCGCGAGCAGTACTTC. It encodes CASSLGQGSREQYF. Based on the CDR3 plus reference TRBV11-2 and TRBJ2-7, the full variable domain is EAGVAQSPRYKIIEKRQSVAFWCNPISGHATLYWYQQILGQGPKLLIQFQNNGVVDDSQLPKDRFSAERLKGVDSTLKIQPAKLEDSAVYLCASSLGQGSREQYFGPGTRLTVT.

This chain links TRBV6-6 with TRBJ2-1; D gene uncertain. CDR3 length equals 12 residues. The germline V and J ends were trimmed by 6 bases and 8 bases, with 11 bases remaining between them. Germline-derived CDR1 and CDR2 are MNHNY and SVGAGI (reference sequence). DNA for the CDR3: TGTGCCAGCAGCCCGTTGGGCTATGAGCAGTTCTTC. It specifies CASSPLGYEQFF.

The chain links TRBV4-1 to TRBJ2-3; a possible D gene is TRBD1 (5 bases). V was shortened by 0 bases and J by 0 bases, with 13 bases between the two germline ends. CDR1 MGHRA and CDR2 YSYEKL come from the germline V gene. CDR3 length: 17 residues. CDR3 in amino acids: CASSQDLQGSSTDTQYF. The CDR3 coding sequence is TGCGCCAGCAGCCAAGATCTGCAGGGTTCTAGCACAGATACGCAGTATTTT.

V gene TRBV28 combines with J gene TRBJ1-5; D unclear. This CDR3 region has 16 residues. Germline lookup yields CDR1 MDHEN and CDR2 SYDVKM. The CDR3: CGPYRQESRDNQPQHF. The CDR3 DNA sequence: TGTGGCCCGTACCGCCAGGAAAGCCGAGACAATCAGCCCCAGCATTTT.

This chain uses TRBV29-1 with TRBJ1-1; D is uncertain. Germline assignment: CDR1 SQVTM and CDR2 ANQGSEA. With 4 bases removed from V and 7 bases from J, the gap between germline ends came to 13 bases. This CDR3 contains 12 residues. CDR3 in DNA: TGCAGCGTTGCGGCGGGTTCAGGTGAAGCTTTCTTT. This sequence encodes CSVAAGSGEAFF. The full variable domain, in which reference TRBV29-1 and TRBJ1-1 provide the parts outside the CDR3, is SAVISQKPSRDICQRGTSLTIQCQVDSQVTMMFWYRQQPGQSLTLIATANQGSEATYESGFVIDKFPISRPNLTFSTLTVSNMSPEDSSIYLCSVAAGSGEAFFGQGTRLTVV.

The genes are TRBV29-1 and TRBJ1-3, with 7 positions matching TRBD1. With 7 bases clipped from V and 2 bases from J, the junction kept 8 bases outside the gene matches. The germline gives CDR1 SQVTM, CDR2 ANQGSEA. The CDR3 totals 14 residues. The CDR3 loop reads CSAEGTATGNTIYF. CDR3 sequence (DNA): TGCAGCGCCGAGGGGACAGCGACTGGAAACACCATATATTTT.

CDR3 sequence: CSVTGAGGVQETQYF. The CDR3 coding sequence is TGCAGCGTGACGGGGGCGGGAGGCGTTCAAGAGACCCAGTACTTC. V and J are TRBV29-1 and TRBJ2-5, with 8 positions matching TRBD2. From germline, CDR1 is SQVTM and CDR2 ANQGSEA. The CDR3 is 15 amino acids. Losses at the gene ends were 6 bases for V and 2 bases for J; bases not matched to a gene: 11.

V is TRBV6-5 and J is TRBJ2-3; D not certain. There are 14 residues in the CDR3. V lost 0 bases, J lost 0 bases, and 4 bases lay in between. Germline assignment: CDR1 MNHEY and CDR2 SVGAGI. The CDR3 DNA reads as TGTGCCAGCAGTTACTCGACTAGCACAGATACGCAGTATTTT. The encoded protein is CASSYSTSTDTQYF.

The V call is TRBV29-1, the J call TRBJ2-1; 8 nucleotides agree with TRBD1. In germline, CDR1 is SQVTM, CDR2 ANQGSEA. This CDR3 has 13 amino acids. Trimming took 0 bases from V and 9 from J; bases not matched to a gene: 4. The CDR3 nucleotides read TGCAGCGTTGAAGAAAACAGGGGGAGTGAGCAGTTCTTC. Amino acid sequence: CSVEENRGSEQFF.

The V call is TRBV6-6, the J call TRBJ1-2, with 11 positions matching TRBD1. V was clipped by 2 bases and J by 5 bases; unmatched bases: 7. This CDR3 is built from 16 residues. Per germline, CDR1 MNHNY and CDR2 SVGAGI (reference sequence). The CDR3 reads CASSYPGQGASYGYTF. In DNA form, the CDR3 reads TGTGCCAGCAGTTACCCCGGACAGGGGGCGAGTTATGGCTACACCTTC.

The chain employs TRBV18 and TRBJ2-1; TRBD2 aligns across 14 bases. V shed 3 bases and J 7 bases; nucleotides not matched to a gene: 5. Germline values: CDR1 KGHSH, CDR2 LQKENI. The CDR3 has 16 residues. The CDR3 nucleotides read TGTGCCAGCTCACCGACTAGCGGGGGGGCTGTGAATGAGCAGTTCTTC. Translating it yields CASSPTSGGAVNEQFF.

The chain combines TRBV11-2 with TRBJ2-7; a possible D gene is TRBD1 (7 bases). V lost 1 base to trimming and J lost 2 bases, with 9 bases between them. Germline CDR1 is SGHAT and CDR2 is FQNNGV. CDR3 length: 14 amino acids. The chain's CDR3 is CASSLVRGAYEQYF. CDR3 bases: TGTGCCAGCAGCTTAGTCAGGGGGGCCTACGAGCAGTACTTC.